This T cell receptor beta chain appears in the sequencing data of a study of cytomegalovirus exposure and HLA in healthy donors. The CDR3 extends over 16 amino acids. V shed 5 bases and J 4 bases; nucleotides not matched to a gene: 8. CDR1 MNHEY and CDR2 SMNVEV come from the germline V gene (reference sequence). Both 60 Vbeta primers and 13 Jbeta primers went into the PCR. Some clones are missing from TCRdb's copy, which holds only in-frame ones; the method was immunoSEQ multiplex PCR. Seen here are over 100,000 clones, about two thirds observed once, and the top ten hold approximately 8.6%. Those who donated were healthy bone marrow donors.

The sample consisted of PBMCs. This TCR was recovered from a young man in good health and CMV-seropositive. The chain employs TRBV27 and TRBJ2-1; 10 bases line up with TRBD2. This chain's CDR3 is CASSPQRTSGYNEQFF. The DNA of the CDR3 is TGTGCCAGCAGTCCACAACGGACTAGCGGTTACAATGAGCAGTTCTTC.